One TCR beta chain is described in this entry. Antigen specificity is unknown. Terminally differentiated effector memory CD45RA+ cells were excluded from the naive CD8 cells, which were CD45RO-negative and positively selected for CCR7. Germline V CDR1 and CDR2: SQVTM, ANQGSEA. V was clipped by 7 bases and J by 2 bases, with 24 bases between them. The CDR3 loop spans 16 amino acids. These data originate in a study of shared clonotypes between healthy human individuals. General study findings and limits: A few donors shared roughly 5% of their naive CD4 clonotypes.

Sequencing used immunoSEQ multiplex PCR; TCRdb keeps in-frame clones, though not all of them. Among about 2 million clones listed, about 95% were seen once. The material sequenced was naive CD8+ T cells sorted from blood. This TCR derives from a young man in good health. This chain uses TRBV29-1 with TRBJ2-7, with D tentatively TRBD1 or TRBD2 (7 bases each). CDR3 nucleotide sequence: TGCAGCGCTCGGGGGGAGACCGGGACAGCCCCCTACGAGCAGTACTTC. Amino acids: CSARGETGTAPYEQYF.